This TCR beta chain was recorded in a study of beta chain features in type 1 diabetes. Study-level points and caveats: In all four CD4+ subsets, TCRB CDR3 length was significantly, moderately reduced in type 1 diabetes.

The CDR3 extends over 15 amino acids. Germline loops: CDR1 MDHEN, CDR2 SYDVKM. V trimming: 4 bases; J trimming: 7 bases; junction bases outside the gene matches: 12. Sorted CD4+ subsets: naive, central memory, regulatory, stem cell-like memory (CD45RO/CCR7/CD25/CD127/CD95/CD27 panel). In regard to this clone: No antigen is known for it.

TCRB transcripts that were expressed got sequenced, as all of the isolated RNA had been reverse transcribed. Profiled with immunoSEQ multiplex PCR; TCRdb holds only in-frame clones, not every one. Altogether hundreds of thousands of clones are present, roughly a tenth being singletons, with the ten largest covering around 0.017%. Sequencing was carried out using naive CD4+ T cells from blood. The chain is built from TRBV28 and TRBJ1-1; 7 positions match TRBD1. The receptor's source is a man under 40 with type 1 diabetes. The CDR3: CASSSLTGKSIEAFF. CDR3 DNA sequence: TGTGCCAGCAGTTCCTTGACAGGGAAGAGTATTGAAGCTTTCTTT.